This TCR beta chain was sequenced for a study of OX40 agonist ivuxolimab in advanced cancers. Overall study: Averaging about 60 years in age, with a range of about 23 to 85, the cohort was 80% to 90% male.

CDR1 is SGHNT, CDR2 YYREEE, per germline (reference sequence). The V and J ends lost 0 bases and 3 bases respectively, with 15 bases between them. The CDR3 is made up of 16 amino acids. Libraries were prepared by immunoSEQ multiplex PCR; TCRdb keeps only in-frame clonotypes and omits some of them. The top ten hold about 0.9% of the sample, which has 72,000 or so clones, around nine tenths seen once. This chain uses TRBV5-4 with TRBJ1-2; D might be TRBD1 (6 bases). The sequenced sample was CD4+ or CD8+ T cells sorted from blood, obtained in a trial of the OX40 agonist ivuxolimab. This receptor was identified in an adult with an advanced solid tumor such as melanoma, head and neck, liver or kidney cancer. The CDR3 reads CASSLGGAGGDYGYTF. Here the CDR3 DNA reads TGTGCCAGCAGCTTGGGCGGGGCGGGGGGCGACTATGGCTACACCTTC.